This entry describes one TCR beta chain. The data stem from a study of post-analysis software for immune sequencing data. Overall study context: Disease trajectories encompassed relapsing-remitting, secondary progressive and progressive-relapsing multiple sclerosis.

Unique molecular identifiers were carried by the TCR beta cDNA libraries. T cells numbering roughly 1 to 10 million gave rise to 500,000 to 600,000 cDNA molecules. A single record per CDR3 protein comes from TCRdb applying MiXCR to the PCR reads. The repertoire includes about 770,000 distinct CDR3 sequences, around 45% of them detected once, and 4.9% sits in the top ten. This TCR derives from a girl aged 5-17 years with multiple sclerosis. The specimen was blood.

The CDR3 DNA reads as TGCAGTGCTAGGCGGACAGCAGAGATTAACTATGGCTACACCTTC. Translation: CSARRTAEINYGYTF. This chain connects TRBV20-1 to TRBJ1-2, with D tentatively TRBD1 (6 bases). In germline, CDR1 is DFQATT, CDR2 SNEGSKA (reference sequence). Between the trimmed V and J ends, which lost 3 bases and 1 base, there was a span of 15 bases. This CDR3 is built from 15 residues.